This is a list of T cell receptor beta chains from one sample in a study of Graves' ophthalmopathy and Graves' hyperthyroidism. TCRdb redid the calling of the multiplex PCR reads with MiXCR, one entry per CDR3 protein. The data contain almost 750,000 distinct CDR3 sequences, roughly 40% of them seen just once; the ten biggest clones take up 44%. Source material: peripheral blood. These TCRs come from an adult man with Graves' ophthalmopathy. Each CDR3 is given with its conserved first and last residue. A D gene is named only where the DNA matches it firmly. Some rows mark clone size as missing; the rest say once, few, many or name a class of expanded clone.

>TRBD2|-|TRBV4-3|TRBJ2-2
CASSLVMAGVSAGELFF
TGCGCCAGCAGCTTGGTTATGGCGGGAGTTTCGGCCGGGGAGCTGTTTTTT
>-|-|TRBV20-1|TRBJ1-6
CSARDVRMGGNSPLHF
TGCAGTGCTAGAGATGTGAGAATGGGGGGCAATTCACCCCTCCACTTT
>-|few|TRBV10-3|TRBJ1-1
CASSYPDRKHEAFF
TGTGCCAGCAGTTACCCGGACCGGAAACATGAAGCTTTCTTT
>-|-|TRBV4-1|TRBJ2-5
CASETHQETQYF
TGCGCCAGCGAAACTCACCAAGAGACCCAGTACTTC
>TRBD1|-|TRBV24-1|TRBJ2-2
CVTSDLRTGPTGELFF
TGTGTCACCAGTGATTTGCGGACAGGACCCACCGGGGAGCTGTTTTTT
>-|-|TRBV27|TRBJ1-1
CASSPGERGIPEAFF
TGTGCCAGCAGCCCAGGGGAGAGGGGGATCCCTGAAGCTTTCTTT
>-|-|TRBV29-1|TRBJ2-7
CSGGTAENLYEQYF
TGCAGCGGTGGGACCGCCGAAAACCTCTACGAGCAGTACTTC
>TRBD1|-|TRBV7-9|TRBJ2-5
CASSSRGGATQYF
TGTGCCAGCAGCTCAAGAGGGGGCGCGACCCAGTACTTC
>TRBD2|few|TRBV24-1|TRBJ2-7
CATSDYRTSGSYEQYF
TGTGCCACCAGTGATTACAGGACTAGCGGGAGTTACGAGCAGTACTTC
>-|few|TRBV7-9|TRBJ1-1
CASSRLGRGGSEAFF
TGTGCCAGCAGCCGATTAGGGAGGGGCGGAAGTGAAGCTTTCTTT
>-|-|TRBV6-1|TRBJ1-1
CASTLKVQGGGTEAFF
TGTGCCAGCACCTTAAAGGTGCAGGGCGGAGGCACTGAAGCTTTCTTT
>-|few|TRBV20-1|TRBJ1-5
CSARDYRRISNQPQHF
TGCAGTGCTAGAGATTACAGGCGGATTAGCAATCAGCCCCAGCATTTT
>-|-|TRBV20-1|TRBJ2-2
CSAREGLAGELFF
TGCAGTGCTAGGGAGGGCCTTGCCGGGGAGCTGTTTTTT
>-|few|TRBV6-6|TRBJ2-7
CASEGSYEQYF
TGTGCCAGCGAGGGTTCCTACGAGCAGTACTTC
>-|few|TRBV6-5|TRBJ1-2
CASSYDWDGGYTF
TGTGCCAGCAGTTACGATTGGGACGGCGGCTACACCTTC
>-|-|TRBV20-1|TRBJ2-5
CSASRMGGATYQETQYF
TGCAGTGCTAGTAGGATGGGCGGGGCCACGTACCAAGAGACCCAGTACTTC
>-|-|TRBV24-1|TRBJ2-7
CASTPPYSYEQYF
TGTGCTAGTACGCCTCCCTACTCCTACGAGCAGTACTTC
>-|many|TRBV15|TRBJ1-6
CATSRGPPSWSPLHF
TGTGCCACCAGCAGAGGTCCCCCTTCCTGGTCACCCCTCCACTTT
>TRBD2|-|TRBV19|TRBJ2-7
CGSSEEGTTSYEQYF
TGTGGCAGTAGCGAGGAGGGGACTACCTCCTACGAGCAGTACTTC
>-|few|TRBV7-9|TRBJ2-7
CASSLEGFGEQYF
TGTGCCAGCAGCCTGGAAGGGTTTGGCGAGCAGTACTTC
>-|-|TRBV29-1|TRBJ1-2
CSVEDSGGGGYTF
TGCAGCGTTGAAGACAGCGGGGGCGGCGGTTACACCTTC
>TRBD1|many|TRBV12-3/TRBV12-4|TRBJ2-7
CASRSGTGFWEQYF
TGTGCCAGCAGGTCCGGGACAGGGTTTTGGGAGCAGTACTTC
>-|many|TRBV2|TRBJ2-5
CASRPDQETQYF
TGTGCCAGCAGGCCAGATCAAGAGACCCAGTACTTC
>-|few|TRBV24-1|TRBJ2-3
CATSDLGGTDTQYF
TGTGCCACCAGTGATTTGGGGGGGACAGATACGCAGTATTTT
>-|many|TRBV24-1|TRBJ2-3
CATSKGIGTDTQYF
TGTGCCACCAGTAAAGGAATTGGGACAGATACGCAGTATTTT
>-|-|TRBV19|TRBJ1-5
CASSFERSQPQHF
TGTGCCAGTAGTTTCGAGAGGAGTCAGCCCCAGCATTTT
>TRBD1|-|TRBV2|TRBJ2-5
CASSPYTGENGQYF
TGTGCCAGCAGCCCGTATACAGGGGAAAATGGCCAGTACTTC
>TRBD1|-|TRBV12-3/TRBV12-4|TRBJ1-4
CASSPVGTANEKLFF
TGTGCCAGCAGCCCTGTCGGGACAGCTAATGAAAAACTGTTTTTT
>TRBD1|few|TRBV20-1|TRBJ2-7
CSARGSGTGTYEQYF
TGCAGTGCTCGAGGGTCCGGGACAGGGACATACGAGCAGTACTTC
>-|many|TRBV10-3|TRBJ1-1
CAISPQSSGAEAFF
TGTGCCATCAGTCCACAATCTTCGGGGGCTGAAGCTTTCTTT